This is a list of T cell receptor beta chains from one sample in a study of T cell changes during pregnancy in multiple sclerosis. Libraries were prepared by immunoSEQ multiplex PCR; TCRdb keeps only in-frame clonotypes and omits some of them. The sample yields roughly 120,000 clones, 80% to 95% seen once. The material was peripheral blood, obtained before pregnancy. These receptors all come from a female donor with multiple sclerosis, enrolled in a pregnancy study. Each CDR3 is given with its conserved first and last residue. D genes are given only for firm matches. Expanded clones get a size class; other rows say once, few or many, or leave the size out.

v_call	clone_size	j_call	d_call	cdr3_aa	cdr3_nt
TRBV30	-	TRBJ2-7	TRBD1	CAWSELQGRSYEQYF	TGTGCCTGGAGTGAACTACAGGGGAGAAGCTACGAGCAGTACTTC
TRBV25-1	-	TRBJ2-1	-	CASSASFEQFF	TGTGCCAGCAGTGCCTCCTTTGAGCAGTTCTTC
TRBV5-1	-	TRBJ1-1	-	CASSLAQVQDLLNTEAFF	TGCGCCAGCAGCTTGGCCCAGGTACAGGATCTACTGAACACTGAAGCTTTCTTT
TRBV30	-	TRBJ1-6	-	CAWSAGRDSPLHF	TGTGCCTGGAGCGCCGGGAGGGATTCACCCCTCCACTTT
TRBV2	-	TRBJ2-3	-	CASSGGSTDTQYF	TGTGCCAGCAGTGGAGGAAGCACAGATACGCAGTATTTT
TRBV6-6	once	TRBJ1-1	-	CASSYSAGNKAFF	TGTGCCAGCAGTTACTCGGCCGGGAACAAAGCTTTCTTT
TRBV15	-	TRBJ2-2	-	CATSRVSSRAGELFF	TGTGCCACCAGCAGAGTATCGTCCCGGGCCGGGGAGCTGTTTTTT
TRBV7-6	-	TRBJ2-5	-	CASSFDTLETQYF	TGTGCCAGCAGCTTCGACACCCTGGAGACCCAGTACTTC
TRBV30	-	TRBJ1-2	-	CAWRTVANYGYTF	TGTGCCTGGAGGACAGTAGCTAACTATGGCTACACCTTC
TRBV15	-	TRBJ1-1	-	CATSREQGQGEAFF	TGTGCCACCAGCAGAGAACAGGGTCAAGGTGAAGCTTTCTTT
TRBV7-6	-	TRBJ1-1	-	CASSLTPARSNTEAFF	TGTGCCAGCAGCTTAACCCCAGCGCGGTCTAACACTGAAGCTTTCTTT
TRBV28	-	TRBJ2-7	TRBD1	CASRLLGGQDYEQYF	TGTGCCAGCAGGCTATTAGGGGGACAGGACTACGAGCAGTACTTC
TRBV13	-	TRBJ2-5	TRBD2	CASSLLAGEETQYF	TGTGCCAGCAGCTTGCTAGCGGGGGAAGAGACCCAGTACTTC
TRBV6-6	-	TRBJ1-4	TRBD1	CASRRDRGVEKLFF	TGTGCCAGCAGAAGGGACAGGGGGGTTGAAAAACTGTTTTTT
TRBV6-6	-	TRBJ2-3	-	CASSYRGGTLDTQYF	TGTGCCAGCAGTTACCGAGGGGGAACCCTAGATACGCAGTATTTT
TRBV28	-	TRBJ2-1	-	CASSKRPGGNEQFF	TGTGCCAGTAGTAAGCGCCCAGGAGGAAATGAGCAGTTCTTC
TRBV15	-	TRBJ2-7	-	CATSSLRGPYEQYF	TGTGCCACCAGCAGTCTCAGGGGACCCTACGAGCAGTACTTC
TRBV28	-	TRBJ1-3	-	CASSTDSGNTIYF	TGTGCCAGCAGCACGGACAGTGGAAACACCATATATTTT
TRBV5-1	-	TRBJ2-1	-	CASSPFGSPNEQFF	TGCGCCAGCAGCCCCTTCGGGAGTCCCAATGAGCAGTTCTTC
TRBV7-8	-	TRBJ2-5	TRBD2	CASSSRDYGETQYF	TGTGCCAGCAGCTCAAGGGACTATGGAGAGACCCAGTACTTC
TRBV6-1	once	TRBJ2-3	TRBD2	CASSEGLAGGTDTQYF	TGTGCCAGCAGTGAAGGTCTAGCGGGAGGAACAGATACGCAGTATTTT
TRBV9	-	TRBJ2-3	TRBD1	CASSVSEGAPGDTQYF	TGTGCCAGCAGCGTATCCGAGGGGGCGCCCGGGGATACGCAGTATTTT
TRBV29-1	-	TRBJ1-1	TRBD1	CSGTPDRVTEAFF	TGCAGCGGGACTCCAGACAGGGTCACTGAAGCTTTCTTT
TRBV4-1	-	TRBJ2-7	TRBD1	CATSRGQSYEQYF	TGCGCCACCTCCAGGGGGCAGTCCTACGAGCAGTACTTC
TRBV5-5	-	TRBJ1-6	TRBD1	CASSLRTNRGNSPLHF	TGTGCCAGCAGCCTACGGACAAACAGGGGAAATTCACCCCTCCACTTT
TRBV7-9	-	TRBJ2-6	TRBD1	CASSLEGAGGANVLTF	TGTGCCAGCAGCTTAGAGGGGGCTGGTGGGGCCAACGTCCTGACTTTC
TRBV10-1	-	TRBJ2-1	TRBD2	CASSYTSGSMDEQFF	TGCGCCAGCAGTTATACTAGCGGGAGTATGGATGAGCAGTTCTTC
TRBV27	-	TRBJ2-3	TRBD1	CASSPDPTGTGGTDTQYF	TGTGCCAGCAGTCCCGACCCGACCGGGACAGGGGGCACAGATACGCAGTATTTT
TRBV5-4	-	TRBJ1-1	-	CASRSRPGQAMNTEAFF	TGTGCCAGCAGAAGTCGTCCGGGACAAGCAATGAACACTGAAGCTTTCTTT
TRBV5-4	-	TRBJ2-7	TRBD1	CASSLSAGQGVYEQYF	TGTGCCAGCAGCTTATCCGCGGGACAGGGGGTTTACGAGCAGTACTTC
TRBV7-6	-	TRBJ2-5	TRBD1	CASSLALLSQGAETQYF	TGTGCCAGCAGCTTAGCTTTACTATCACAGGGGGCAGAGACCCAGTACTTC
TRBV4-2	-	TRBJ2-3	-	CASSQDLGGYSTSTSTDTQYF	TGTGCCAGCAGCCAAGATCTTGGGGGGTACTCCACTTCGACAAGCACAGATACGCAGTATTTT
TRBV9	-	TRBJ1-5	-	CASSVERGKGVTQPQHF	TGTGCCAGCAGCGTAGAGCGGGGGAAGGGAGTGACTCAGCCCCAGCATTTT